This passage covers 27 T cell receptor beta chains from one sample sequenced in a study of OX40 agonist ivuxolimab in advanced cancers. Library preparation was by the immunoSEQ multiplex PCR assay. TCRdb obtained this table from immuneACCESS and retained in-frame rearrangements with V and J assigned. These tables miss some clones; where compared with another copy, unresolved V genes account for less than half of the shortfall, and the remainder is unexplained. The sample contains about 76,000 clones, over 75% of them found a single time. Approximately 0.61% of the sample lies in the top ten. The sequences come from CD4+ or CD8+ T cells sorted from blood, collected in a trial of the OX40 agonist ivuxolimab. Source of these receptors: an adult with an advanced solid tumor such as melanoma, head and neck, liver or kidney cancer.

This chain connects TRBV4-3 to TRBJ2-1; 7 bases are shared with TRBD2. CDR1 LGHNA and CDR2 YSLEER come from the germline V gene. The CDR3 sequence is 18 residues long. With V trimmed by 2 bases and J by 5 bases, 15 bases remained unmatched. This CDR3 reads CASSQRGDYQSSNNEQFF. The CDR3 DNA reads as TGCGCCAGCAGCCAAAGAGGGGACTACCAAAGTTCCAACAATGAGCAGTTCTTC.

This clone was observed a single time. This rearrangement joins TRBV9 to TRBJ1-2; D might be TRBD1 (6 bases). This CDR3 region has 13 residues. V dropped 4 bases and J dropped 4 bases, with 11 bases sitting between them. In germline, CDR1 is SGDLS, CDR2 YYNGEE. CDR3 DNA sequence: TGTGCCAGCAGCTCCGGACAGAGCTATGGCTACACCTTC. It yields the protein CASSSGQSYGYTF.

The chain couples TRBV19 to TRBJ1-1; 11 bases are shared with TRBD1. Germline-derived CDR1 and CDR2 are LNHDA and SQIVND (reference sequence). This CDR3 is 14 amino acids long. V dropped 8 bases and J dropped 5; count of bases not matched to a gene: 7. CDR3 loop: CASGQGAGGTEAFF. The CDR3 bases are TGTGCCAGTGGACAGGGGGCAGGAGGGACTGAAGCTTTCTTT.

This clone was seen once. This chain connects TRBV6-4 to TRBJ1-2; no reliable D call. From germline, CDR1 is MRHNA and CDR2 SNTAGT. CDR3 length equals 13 residues. The ends were cut back, 0 bases at V and 5 bases at J, with 7 bases in the middle. CDR3 amino acids: CASSDSPGYGYTF. CDR3 DNA sequence: TGTGCCAGCAGTGACTCTCCGGGATATGGCTACACCTTC.

This chain connects TRBV29-1 to TRBJ2-2, with D unclear. V was pared by 6 bases and J by 0 bases, with 14 bases between. Germline values: CDR1 SQVTM, CDR2 ANQGSEA. This CDR3 contains 15 residues. The CDR3 loop reads CSVRTGTTNTGELFF. Here the CDR3 DNA reads TGCAGCGTCCGGACGGGCACAACGAACACCGGGGAGCTGTTTTTT.

V gene TRBV5-6 combines with J gene TRBJ1-2; no clear D gene. V lost 5 bases, J lost 5 bases, and 19 bases lay in between. The CDR3 loop spans 15 amino acids. Germline values: CDR1 SGHDT, CDR2 YYEEEE. DNA for the CDR3: TGTGCCAGCAGAGACACCAGGAACCACAATTATGGCTACACCTTC. Translating it yields CASRDTRNHNYGYTF.

The chain couples TRBV5-1 to TRBJ2-1; no clear D gene. The V and J ends lost 1 base and 8 bases respectively, with 7 bases between them. Germline CDR1 is SGHRS and CDR2 is YFSETQ. The CDR3 sequence is 12 residues long. CDR3 sequence (DNA): TGCGCCAGCAGCTTGATTGTGGATGAGCAGTTCTTC. This translates into CASSLIVDEQFF.

This rearrangement joins TRBV6-6 to TRBJ2-7; 7 nucleotides line up with TRBD1. The V gene end was trimmed by 4 bases and the J gene end by 7 bases; junction bases not matched to a gene: 13. This CDR3 is 15 amino acids long. The germline gives CDR1 MNHNY, CDR2 SVGAGI (reference sequence). Written as DNA, the CDR3 is TGTGCCAGCAGTTCTTACAGGGGTTTAACGATAGAGCAGTACTTC. It encodes CASSSYRGLTIEQYF.

This clone occurred a few times. The chain employs TRBV7-2 and TRBJ2-7, with D maybe TRBD2 (5 bases). The V gene's germline CDR1 is SGHTA and CDR2 FQGNSA. Trimming took off 2 bases at V and 4 bases at J, with 12 bases between the two ends. The CDR3 extends over 14 amino acids. The CDR3 nucleotides are TGTGCCAGCAGCTTAAAATCCGGCGGGTACGAGCAGTACTTC. This gives the protein CASSLKSGGYEQYF.

V gene TRBV6-1 combines with J gene TRBJ1-4, with 10 bases that match TRBD1. CDR1 is MNHNS and CDR2 is SASEGT in the germline V gene. The CDR3 runs 14 residues. The J segment lost 8 bases and the V segment lost 5 bases, leaving 5 bases of the junction unmatched. The CDR3 DNA follows: TGTGCCAGCAGTCCGGGACAGGGGCACGAAAAACTGTTTTTT. Translated, it gives CASSPGQGHEKLFF.

The chain couples TRBV5-6 to TRBJ2-3, with D unresolved. Between the trimmed V and J ends, which lost 4 bases and 5 bases, there was a span of 8 bases. The germline V gene encodes CDR1 SGHDT and CDR2 YYEEEE. The CDR3 has 12 amino acids. This CDR3 is CASSPLGDTQYF. As DNA, the CDR3 is TGTGCCAGCAGCCCTCTCGGAGATACGCAGTATTTT.

V gene TRBV6-6 combines with J gene TRBJ1-3; 11 bases align to TRBD1. CDR3 length equals 16 residues. Germline-derived CDR1 and CDR2 are MNHNY and SVGAGI (reference sequence). V gave up 6 bases and J gave up 0 bases; unmatched junction bases: 4. The CDR3 sequence: CASRPGTGGSGNTIYF. As DNA, the CDR3 is TGTGCCAGCAGGCCCGGGACAGGGGGCTCTGGAAACACCATATATTTT.

The chain links TRBV19 to TRBJ2-5, with TRBD1 as a possible D gene (6 bases). V dropped 0 bases and J dropped 5 bases, with 19 bases sitting between them. The CDR3 length is 17 residues. Per the germline V gene, CDR1 is LNHDA and CDR2 is SQIVND (reference sequence). CDR3 sequence: CASSIESGPGQGETQYF. CDR3 in DNA: TGTGCCAGTAGTATAGAGAGTGGCCCCGGGCAGGGGGAGACCCAGTACTTC.

J is TRBJ1-3 and V is TRBV9; 7 bases agree with TRBD1. The germline V gene encodes CDR1 SGDLS and CDR2 YYNGEE. The V segment lost 4 bases and the J segment 4 bases; nucleotides outside the gene matches: 11. The CDR3 length is 16 residues. Here the CDR3 DNA reads TGTGCCAGCAGCTCGTTTGGGGAGGGGGCCGGAAACACCATATATTTT. The encoded protein is CASSSFGEGAGNTIYF.

The chain couples TRBV6-5 to TRBJ1-5; D may be TRBD1 (5 bases). This CDR3 comprises 12 residues. With 5 bases removed from V and 6 bases from J, the gap between germline ends came to 8 bases. Germline CDR1 and CDR2: MNHEY and SVGAGI. CDR3 amino acids: CASSDSGQPQHF. CDR3 sequence (DNA): TGTGCCAGCAGTGACAGCGGTCAGCCCCAGCATTTT.

The CDR3 nucleotides read TGCGCCAGCCAGGGGGATGGAAACACCATATATTTT. It is translated as CASQGDGNTIYF. The chain employs TRBV5-1 and TRBJ1-3; 7 bases match TRBD1. The CDR3 spans 12 residues. V shed 7 bases, J shed 3 bases, and the junction held 1 base outside the gene matches. Per the germline V gene, CDR1 is SGHRS and CDR2 is YFSETQ.

This chain joins TRBV6-5 and TRBJ1-1, with D maybe TRBD1 (6 bases). V lost 6 bases and J 2 bases, leaving 13 bases between the germline ends. The CDR3 sequence is 14 residues long. From germline, CDR1 is MNHEY and CDR2 SVGAGI. CDR3 sequence: CASSQTGFNTEAFF. CDR3 sequence (DNA): TGTGCCAGCAGCCAGACAGGTTTCAACACTGAAGCTTTCTTT.

The rearrangement uses TRBV4-2 and TRBJ2-7; the D gene is possibly TRBD1 (5 bases). This CDR3 is 14 amino acids long. Trimming took off 1 base at V and 2 bases at J, with 9 bases between the two ends. Germline CDR1 LGHNA, CDR2 YNFKEQ. In DNA form, the CDR3 reads TGTGCCAGCAGCCAAGGTCAGGGCACCTACGAGCAGTACTTC. Protein: CASSQGQGTYEQYF.

The chain carries TRBV2 and TRBJ1-4; tentatively, D is TRBD1 (5 bases). Germline V gene lookup returns CDR1 SNHLY and CDR2 FYNNEI. Trimming removed 6 bases from V and 5 bases from J, with 13 bases in between. The CDR3 sequence is 14 residues long. The CDR3 here is CASRPGRRNEKLFF. CDR3 coding DNA: TGTGCCAGCAGACCGGGACGCAGGAATGAAAAACTGTTTTTT. Supplemented by reference TRBV2 and TRBJ1-4, the full variable domain reads EPEVTQTPSHQVTQMGQEVILRCVPISNHLYFYWYRQILGQKVEFLVSFYNNEISEKSEIFDDQFSVERPDGSNFTLKIRSTKLEDSAMYFCASRPGRRNEKLFFGSGTQLSVL.

The chain joins TRBV27 to TRBJ2-5, with D perhaps being TRBD1 or TRBD2 (6 bases each). V was clipped by 4 bases and J by 0 bases, with 18 bases between them. The CDR3 sequence is 17 residues long. CDR1 MNHEY and CDR2 SMNVEV come from the germline V gene (reference sequence). The CDR3 loop reads CASSSWGAGIYQETQYF. DNA of the CDR3: TGTGCCAGCAGTTCTTGGGGGGCAGGGATTTACCAAGAGACCCAGTACTTC.

This chain uses TRBV13 with TRBJ1-1, with 7 positions matching TRBD1. J was trimmed by 7 bases and V by 5 bases; bases with no gene match: 7. The germline V gene has CDR1 PRHDT and CDR2 FYEKMQ (reference sequence). This CDR3 comprises 13 residues. The CDR3 sequence is CASSELDRVEAFF. In DNA form, the CDR3 reads TGTGCCAGCAGCGAATTAGACAGGGTTGAAGCTTTCTTT.

This clone showed up just once. The chain recombines TRBV2 with TRBJ1-1, with a weak D call TRBD1 (6 bases). Germline V gives CDR1 SNHLY, CDR2 FYNNEI. The V end lost 10 bases, the J end lost 6 bases, and 21 bases lay between the germline ends. The length of the CDR3 is 14 residues. The CDR3 coding sequence is TGTGCCACCCAAAGGGGGGGACGGTCGGCTGAAGCTTTCTTT. This sequence encodes CATQRGGRSAEAFF.

This chain connects TRBV6-4 to TRBJ2-1; D unclear. V was trimmed by 2 bases and J by 6 bases, leaving 11 bases between them. The CDR3 consists of 14 residues. Germline V gives CDR1 MRHNA, CDR2 SNTAGT. CDR3 bases: TGTGCCAGCAGTGACAGGGTTGTCTCCAATGAGCAGTTCTTC. This codes for CASSDRVVSNEQFF.

The chain recombines TRBV6-5 with TRBJ1-6; D uncertain. Germline CDR1 MNHEY, CDR2 SVGAGI. This CDR3 spans 13 amino acids. V lost 4 bases, J lost 6 bases, and 7 bases lay in between. The chain's CDR3 is CASSLRSNSPLHF. In nucleotides, the CDR3 is TGTGCCAGCAGTTTACGGAGTAATTCACCCCTCCACTTT.

V gene TRBV6-4 combines with J gene TRBJ1-2; TRBD1 aligns across 10 bases. The CDR3 extends over 17 amino acids. After removal of 6 bases from V and 4 bases from J, the junction contained 14 bases not matched to a gene. Germline loops: CDR1 MRHNA, CDR2 SNTAGT. The CDR3 bases are TGTGCCAGCAGGCCCGGGACAGGGGTGCATATGAGCTATGGCTACACCTTC. Translated: CASRPGTGVHMSYGYTF.

The V call is TRBV2, the J call TRBJ1-4; tentatively, D is TRBD1 (5 bases). The CDR3 extends over 16 amino acids. Trimming cost V 5 bases and J 0 bases, with 13 bases left between them. Germline CDR1 and CDR2: SNHLY and FYNNEI. The CDR3 is CASSRREGATNEKLFF. DNA of the CDR3: TGTGCCAGCAGTAGAAGGGAAGGGGCAACTAATGAAAAACTGTTTTTT.

The J gene is TRBJ2-7, the V gene TRBV5-1; D possibly uses TRBD1 or TRBD2 (5 bases each). This CDR3 spans 13 amino acids. Trimming shortened V by 3 bases and J by 6 bases, and 13 bases separated the two germline ends. Germline loops: CDR1 SGHRS, CDR2 YFSETQ. The CDR3 region is CASSSIGDGEQYF. CDR3 bases: TGCGCCAGCAGCTCGATAGGGGACGGCGAGCAGTACTTC.